Presented here are 2 T cell receptor beta chains from one specimen sequenced in a study of CD8+ T cells in alopecia areata. Treatment specified: oral pan-JAK inhibitor, 5-10 mg twice daily. Reverse transcribed after extraction, RNA yielded cDNA as the sequencing template. Assay: immunoSEQ multiplex PCR; the TCRdb copy retains only in-frame clones and omits some. The table records over 70,000 clones, roughly 70% of them present only once. Source: CD8+ T cells sorted from blood, taken at week 24, from a patient treated with tofacitinib. The receptors originated from a human donor with alopecia areata.

V gene TRBV30 combines with J gene TRBJ2-5; 10 bases line up with TRBD1. The CDR3 has 14 residues. With 3 bases clipped from V and 5 bases from J, the junction kept 6 bases outside the gene matches. The germline V gene has CDR1 GTSNPN and CDR2 SVGIG (reference sequence). Written as DNA, the CDR3 is TGTGCCTGGAGGTGGGGGACAGGGGTTGAGACCCAGTACTTC. Translation: CAWRWGTGVETQYF.

On this clone: The junction departs from the called germline gene at one end, perhaps through a read error. This rearrangement joins TRBV4-3 to TRBJ2-6, with 11 bases fitting TRBD1. This CDR3 has 19 amino acids. Germline V lookup: CDR1 LGHNA, CDR2 YSLEER. CDR3 coding DNA: TGCGCCAGCAGCTCCCTTGGGGGACAGGGGGTCTCTGGAGCCAACGTCCTGACTTTC. Translation gives CASSSLGGQGVSGANVLTF.